This T cell receptor (beta chain) appears in the sequencing data of a study of Tregs in tolerant kidney transplant recipients. Study conclusions and caveats: Changing PCR primers prevented nucleotide comparison between some patients' samples. Validation in larger populations is needed because few patients were studied.

V was pared by 3 bases and J by 6 bases, with 4 bases of the junction left unmatched. Germline CDR1 and CDR2: MDHEN and SYDVKM. CDR3 length: 14 residues. The nonmyeloablative bone marrow transplants came from related graft donors, with transient mixed chimerism. CD4+CD25+CD127- Tregs, CD4+CD25- non-Tregs, CD4 and CD8 cells were sorted. The data were produced by immunoSEQ multiplex PCR, yet TCRdb's version contains in-frame clones alone and is incomplete. The data contain 50,000 to 55,000 clones, approximately 91% of them singletons. A word on this clone: Its target is unknown.

Sample: CD8+ T cells from blood (PBMCs), taken 24 months after the transplant. This TCR was recovered from a human patient who received a combined kidney and bone marrow transplant. Certain T cells may be donor cells from the graft. The V gene is TRBV28, the J gene TRBJ2-1, with 8 bases aligning to TRBD2. The CDR3 region has the DNA TGTGCCAGCAGTTTCGGTAGCGGGGCCAATGAGCAGTTCTTC. Translated, it gives CASSFGSGANEQFF.